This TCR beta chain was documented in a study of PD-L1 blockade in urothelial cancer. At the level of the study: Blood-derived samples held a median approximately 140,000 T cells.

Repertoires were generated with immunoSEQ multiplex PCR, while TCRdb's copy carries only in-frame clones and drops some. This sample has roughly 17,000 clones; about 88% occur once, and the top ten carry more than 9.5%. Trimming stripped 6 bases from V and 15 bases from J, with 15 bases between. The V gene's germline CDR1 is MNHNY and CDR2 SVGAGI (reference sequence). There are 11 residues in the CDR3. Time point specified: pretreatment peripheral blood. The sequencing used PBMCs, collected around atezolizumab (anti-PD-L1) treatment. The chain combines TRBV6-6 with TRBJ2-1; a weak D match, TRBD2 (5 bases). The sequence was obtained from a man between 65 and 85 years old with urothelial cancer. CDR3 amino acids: CASSSGSRRFF. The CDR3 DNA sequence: TGTGCCAGCAGCAGCGGCTCAAGGCGGTTCTTC.